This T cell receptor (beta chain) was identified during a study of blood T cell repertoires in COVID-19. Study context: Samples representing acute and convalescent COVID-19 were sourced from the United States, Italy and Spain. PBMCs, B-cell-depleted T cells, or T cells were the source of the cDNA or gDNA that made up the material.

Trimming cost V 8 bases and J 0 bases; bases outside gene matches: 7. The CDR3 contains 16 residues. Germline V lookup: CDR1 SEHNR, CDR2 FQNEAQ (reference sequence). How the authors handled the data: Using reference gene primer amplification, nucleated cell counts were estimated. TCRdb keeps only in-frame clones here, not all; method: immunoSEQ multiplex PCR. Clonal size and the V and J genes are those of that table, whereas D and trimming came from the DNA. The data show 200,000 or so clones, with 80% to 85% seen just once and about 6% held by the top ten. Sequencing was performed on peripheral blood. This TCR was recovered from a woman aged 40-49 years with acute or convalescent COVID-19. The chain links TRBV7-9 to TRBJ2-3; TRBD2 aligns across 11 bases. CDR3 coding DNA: TGTGCCAGCGGGACTAGCGGACCTCCTAGCACAGATACGCAGTATTTT. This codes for CASGTSGPPSTDTQYF.